This T cell receptor (beta chain) was recorded in a study of T cell repertoires in cytomegalovirus infection. Looking at the study overall: CMV epitopes in the study were HLA-C-restricted (recently identified) and HLA-B-restricted (well studied). Whole-study findings and limits: In two of eight donors, the top clonotype was HLA-C-restricted CMV-specific. Cumulative public TCR beta family frequency identified CMV carriers with the relevant HLA.

TCRdb called the reads again in MiXCR, with one record for every CDR3 protein. In the table there are about a million distinct CDR3 sequences, less than 40% of which are singletons. On this clonotype: Its specificity is not known.

This CDR3 is built from 12 residues. Between the trimmed V and J ends, which lost 1 base and 8 bases, there was a span of 7 bases. The germline V gene encodes CDR1 SGHKS and CDR2 YYEKEE (reference sequence). The clonotype comes from a human donor in good health (CMV status not recorded). Some clones in this sample may be carry-over from other donors' samples. Specimen: cultured CD8+ T cells from PBMCs, collected from culture after CMV antigen stimulation. The chain has TRBV5-5 and TRBJ2-1; D is uncertain. CDR3 nucleotides: TGTGCCAGCAGCTTGTTCCTTGATGAGCAGTTCTTC. The encoded protein is CASSLFLDEQFF.